These T cell receptor beta chains were read from a single sample in a study of CD8 T cells in Susac syndrome. TCRdb independently ran MiXCR on the immunoSEQ multiplex PCR reads; one entry per CDR3 protein. The sample holds about 300,000 distinct CDR3 sequences; almost 85% are singletons and the top ten take 0.21%. Sequencing was carried out using CD8+ T cells from PBMCs. Receptors originate from a human donor with multiple sclerosis. The CDR3 runs from the conserved cysteine through the conserved F or W. A D gene is named only where the DNA matches it firmly. Some rows mark clone size as missing; the rest say once, few, many or name a class of expanded clone.

d_call	v_call	j_call	clone_size	cdr3_aa	cdr3_nt
.	TRBV29-1	TRBJ2-3	.	CSAHGDQRTTTSITDTQYF	TGCAGTGCCCACGGGGACCAGCGCACCACCACGTCCATCACAGATACGCAGTATTTT
.	TRBV20-1	TRBJ2-1	.	CSATKRTLNEQFF	TGCAGTGCGACGAAGCGGACGCTCAATGAGCAGTTCTTC
TRBD2	TRBV19	TRBJ2-5	.	CASAGLETQETQYF	TGTGCCAGTGCGGGACTAGAGACGCAAGAGACCCAGTACTTC
.	TRBV28	TRBJ2-5	.	CASATWRIQETQYF	TGTGCCAGCGCCACGTGGAGGATCCAAGAGACCCAGTACTTC
TRBD2	TRBV6-5	TRBJ2-2	.	CASSLLAGGPRGELFF	TGTGCCAGCAGTCTACTAGCGGGAGGGCCTAGAGGGGAGCTGTTTTTT
TRBD2	TRBV27	TRBJ2-7	.	CASSLILSASGSDEQYF	TGTGCCAGCAGTTTAATCCTTTCGGCTAGCGGGAGTGACGAGCAGTACTTC
.	TRBV16	TRBJ1-1	once	CASSQFIIVGTEAFF	TGTGCCAGCAGCCAATTTATAATTGTGGGAACTGAAGCTTTCTTT
TRBD2	TRBV6-5	TRBJ2-5	few	CASSYGGGIQETQYF	TGTGCCAGCAGTTACGGGGGAGGGATCCAAGAGACCCAGTACTTC
.	TRBV6-2/TRBV6-3	TRBJ1-2	few	CASSGDLGYGYTF	TGTGCCAGCAGCGGGGACCTGGGCTATGGCTACACCTTC
.	TRBV4-3	TRBJ2-7	.	CASSPLTGTPVFGQYF	TGCGCCAGCAGCCCTTTAACCGGGACTCCTGTCTTCGGGCAGTACTTC
TRBD1	TRBV28	TRBJ2-7	.	CASSSPLLRDRPYEQYF	TGTGCCAGCAGTTCCCCTCTACTCCGGGACAGACCCTACGAGCAGTACTTC
.	TRBV28	TRBJ1-5	.	CASSLPRGVYSNQPQHF	TGTGCCAGCAGTTTACCCCGGGGGGTGTATAGCAATCAGCCCCAGCATTTT
.	TRBV10-2	TRBJ2-1	once	CASSESESMGEQFF	TGCGCCAGCAGTGAGTCGGAGAGTATGGGTGAGCAGTTCTTC
.	TRBV13	TRBJ2-1	.	CASSPREQFF	TGTGCCAGCAGCCCTAGGGAGCAGTTCTTC
TRBD1	TRBV19	TRBJ2-1	.	CAIAGTAYNEQFF	TGTGCCATCGCCGGGACAGCTTACAATGAGCAGTTCTTC
TRBD2	TRBV4-3	TRBJ2-1	.	CASSQDRGGLPNEQFF	TGCGCCAGCAGCCAAGATCGGGGGGGACTGCCGAATGAGCAGTTCTTC
.	TRBV4-1	TRBJ2-1	few	CASSQGQSNEQFF	TGCGCCAGCAGCCAAGGGCAGTCCAATGAGCAGTTCTTC
TRBD2	TRBV15	TRBJ2-1	.	CATSSVAGGLNEQFF	TGTGCCACCAGCAGCGTAGCGGGAGGGCTCAATGAGCAGTTCTTC
.	TRBV28	TRBJ1-1	.	CASSWTVGDTEAFF	TGTGCCAGCAGTTGGACAGTTGGGGACACTGAAGCTTTCTTT
.	TRBV5-1	TRBJ2-5	.	CASSFIGDFETQYF	TGCGCCAGCAGCTTCATAGGAGATTTTGAGACCCAGTACTTC
.	TRBV5-4	TRBJ2-7	once	CASSPKLQAGSYEQYF	TGTGCCAGCAGCCCCAAGCTACAGGCGGGATCCTACGAGCAGTACTTC